The 13 T cell receptor beta chains given below trace back to one sample, sequenced in a study of shared clonotypes between healthy human individuals. This table comes from immunoSEQ multiplex PCR, and its TCRdb copy is limited to in-frame clones, with some not included. The data show hundreds of thousands of clones, roughly 95% seen once. The material sequenced was naive CD4+ T cells sorted from blood. As for subset: CD45RA+ positively selected. Receptor source: a woman younger than 45 in good health.

CDR3 sequence: CASSLGQGTGGYEQYF. CDR3 DNA sequence: TGTGCCAGCAGCTTAGGCCAAGGGACAGGGGGCTACGAGCAGTACTTC. The chain has TRBV13 and TRBJ2-7; TRBD1 matches 11 bases. The germline gives CDR1 PRHDT, CDR2 FYEKMQ (reference sequence). The trim removed 0 bases at V and 3 bases at J, leaving 4 bases unmatched. The CDR3 totals 16 residues.

The CDR3 region has the DNA TGTGCCAGCAGGCCAAGAAGGGGCGGGGCAAGCTCCTACGAGCAGTACTTC. Translated: CASRPRRGGASSYEQYF. J is TRBJ2-5 and V is TRBV2, with a tentative D call TRBD2 (6 bases). The J call could be wrong; TRBJ2-7 is a better fit for the DNA end. CDR1 and CDR2 (germline): SNHLY, FYNNEI. CDR3 size: 17 residues.

The chain recombines TRBV6-1 with TRBJ2-6; the D gene is possibly TRBD1 (6 bases). V was trimmed by 6 bases and J by 0 bases, leaving 9 bases between them. The CDR3 sequence is 15 residues long. CDR1 MNHNS and CDR2 SASEGT come from the germline V gene. CDR3 nucleotide sequence: TGTGCCAGCAGGAGGGACAACTCTGGGGCCAACGTCCTGACTTTC. It codes for CASRRDNSGANVLTF.

This chain connects TRBV7-9 to TRBJ1-3; tentative D call: TRBD1 (5 bases). Per the germline V gene, CDR1 is SEHNR and CDR2 is FQNEAQ (reference sequence). The V and J ends lost 5 bases and 0 bases respectively, with 11 bases between them. This CDR3 is built from 15 residues. CDR3 coding DNA: TGTGCCAGCAGCCCATCCGGGGGCTCTGGAAACACCATATATTTT. Encoded protein: CASSPSGGSGNTIYF.

The chain combines TRBV5-4 with TRBJ2-2, with D perhaps being TRBD1 or TRBD2 (5 bases each). This CDR3 is 15 amino acids long. Trimming took 7 bases from V and 1 from J, leaving 14 bases between them. Germline V gene lookup returns CDR1 SGHNT and CDR2 YYREEE (reference sequence). The CDR3 sequence: CASFTGTGNTGELFF. For the CDR3, the DNA is TGTGCCAGCTTTACCGGGACCGGGAACACCGGGGAGCTGTTTTTT.

This chain's CDR3 is CASTSGTGSSYEQYF. The CDR3 DNA follows: TGTGCCAGTACCTCCGGGACAGGGAGCTCCTACGAGCAGTACTTC. The rearrangement uses TRBV19 and TRBJ2-7; TRBD1 agrees at 9 bases. CDR3 size: 15 residues. J was trimmed by 0 bases and V by 7 bases; bases with no gene match: 7. Germline V lookup: CDR1 LNHDA, CDR2 SQIVND (reference sequence).

The chain carries TRBV6-5 and TRBJ2-3; TRBD2 agrees at 10 bases. J lost 0 bases, V lost 9 bases, and 3 bases had no gene match. CDR3 size: 14 residues. Germline values: CDR1 MNHEY, CDR2 SVGAGI. The CDR3 sequence is CASQLAGSTDTQYF. CDR3 sequence (DNA): TGTGCCAGTCAACTAGCGGGAAGCACAGATACGCAGTATTTT.

This chain joins TRBV5-1 and TRBJ2-1; 7 bases map to TRBD2. Trimming took 4 bases from V and 10 from J; bases not matched to a gene: 11. CDR1 and CDR2 from the germline V gene are SGHRS and YFSETQ. The CDR3 is 14 amino acids. CDR3 sequence reads: CASSPLGGDSEQFF. Here the CDR3 DNA reads TGCGCCAGCAGCCCATTGGGAGGGGATTCGGAGCAGTTCTTC.

V gene TRBV30 combines with J gene TRBJ2-5; 10 bases line up with TRBD1. The J call may be in error: the DNA end matches TRBJ2-7 better. Germline V gives CDR1 GTSNPN, CDR2 SVGIG (reference sequence). The CDR3 extends over 14 amino acids. CDR3 in amino acids: CAWSRGTGAYEQYF. The CDR3 DNA reads TGTGCCTGGAGCAGAGGGACAGGGGCCTACGAGCAGTACTTC.

The chain uses TRBV7-9 and TRBJ2-5, with D unresolved. V was shortened by 1 base and J by 4 bases, with 7 bases between the two germline ends. Germline values: CDR1 SEHNR, CDR2 FQNEAQ (reference sequence). The CDR3 length is 13 residues. CDR3 in DNA: TGTGCCAGCAGCTTAGGACCAGTAGAGACCCAGTACTTC. It yields the protein CASSLGPVETQYF.

V usage is TRBV19 and J usage is TRBJ2-7; D gene uncertain. CDR3 length: 13 residues. Trimming cost V 6 bases and J 3 bases, with 12 bases left between them. Germline V lookup: CDR1 LNHDA, CDR2 SQIVND (reference sequence). The CDR3 DNA is TGTGCCAGTAGCCCGGACGGAAACTACGAGCAGTACTTC. The encoded protein is CASSPDGNYEQYF.

The DNA of the CDR3 is TGTGCCAGCAACACCGAGGACAGGGAGAACACTGAAGCTTTCTTT. Its protein product is CASNTEDRENTEAFF. J is TRBJ1-1 and V is TRBV7-9; 8 nucleotides match TRBD1. Germline values: CDR1 SEHNR, CDR2 FQNEAQ (reference sequence). V lost 7 bases, J lost 1 base, and 8 bases stayed unmatched. The CDR3 runs to 15 residues.

The chain has TRBV5-1 and TRBJ2-3; D possibly corresponds to TRBD1 (5 bases). The CDR3 runs 15 residues. Germline-derived CDR1 and CDR2 are SGHRS and YFSETQ. Between the trimmed V and J ends, which lost 2 bases and 4 bases, there was a span of 14 bases. CDR3 in amino acids: CASSFSRVWPDTQYF. DNA of the CDR3: TGCGCCAGCAGCTTTTCCAGGGTCTGGCCAGATACGCAGTATTTT.